This paragraph reports one TCR beta chain. What it binds is not known. The authors sorted naive CD8 T cells as CD8+CD4-CCR7+CD45RA+. The record originates from a study of molecular identifiers for immune sequencing clone quantification. Study at large: Across replicate runs, RNA obtained from around 20,000 or 100,000 naive CD8 cells was divided into five, with four undergoing sequencing. Study-wide results and caveats: Barcode collisions between identical TCR molecules could shrink estimates of highly expanded clone sizes.

Germline V gives CDR1 SGHAT, CDR2 FQNNGV. V dropped 1 base and J dropped 8 bases, with 11 bases sitting between them. CDR3 length: 13 residues. Methods described previously, with TCR primers listed, were used for bulk TCR libraries. TCRdb ran MiXCR on the PCR reads and lists one entry per CDR3 protein. Of some 88,000 distinct CDR3 sequences in the sample, approximately 22% were seen once. The sample taken for sequencing was naive CD8+ T cells from blood, with Jurkat cell RNA spiked in. Subset defined: FACS-sorted CD8+CD4-CCR7+CD45RA+ naive T cells. This receptor was obtained from a human donor in good health. Some libraries in this study had Jurkat cell RNA spiked in. This chain uses TRBV11-2 with TRBJ1-1; maybe TRBD1 (6 bases). CDR3 DNA sequence: TGTGCCAGCAGCTTAGGCAGGGGCAACGAAGCTTTCTTT. This encodes CASSLGRGNEAFF.